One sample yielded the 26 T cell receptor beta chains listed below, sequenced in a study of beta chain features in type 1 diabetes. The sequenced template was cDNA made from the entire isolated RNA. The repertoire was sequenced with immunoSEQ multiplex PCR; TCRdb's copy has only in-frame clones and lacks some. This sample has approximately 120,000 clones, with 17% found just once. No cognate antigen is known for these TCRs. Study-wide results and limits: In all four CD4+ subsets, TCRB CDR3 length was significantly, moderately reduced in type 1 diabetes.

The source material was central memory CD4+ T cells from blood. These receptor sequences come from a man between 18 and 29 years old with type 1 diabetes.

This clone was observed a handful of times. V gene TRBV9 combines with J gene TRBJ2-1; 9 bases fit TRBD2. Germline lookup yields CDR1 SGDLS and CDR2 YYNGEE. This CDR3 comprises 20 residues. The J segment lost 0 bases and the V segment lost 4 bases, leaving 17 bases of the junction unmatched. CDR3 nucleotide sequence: TGTGCCAGCAGCCTCAATTGGAGGCTAGCGGGGAAGGGCTCCTACAATGAGCAGTTCTTC. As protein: CASSLNWRLAGKGSYNEQFF.

The CDR3, as DNA: TGTGCCTGGGATACGAGGGGGGGCCCCACAGATACGCAGTATTTT. Translated: CAWDTRGGPTDTQYF. The chain uses TRBV30 and TRBJ2-3; a weak D match, TRBD2 (7 bases). V was clipped by 5 bases and J by 2 bases, with 17 bases between them. The CDR3 has 15 residues. The germline V gene encodes CDR1 GTSNPN and CDR2 SVGIG (reference sequence).

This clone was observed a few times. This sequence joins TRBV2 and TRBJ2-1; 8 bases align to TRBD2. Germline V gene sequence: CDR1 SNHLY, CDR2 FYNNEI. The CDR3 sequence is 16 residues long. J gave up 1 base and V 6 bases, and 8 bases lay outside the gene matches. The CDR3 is CASRESSGRSYNEQFF. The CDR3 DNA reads TGTGCCAGCAGGGAATCGAGCGGGAGATCCTACAATGAGCAGTTCTTC.

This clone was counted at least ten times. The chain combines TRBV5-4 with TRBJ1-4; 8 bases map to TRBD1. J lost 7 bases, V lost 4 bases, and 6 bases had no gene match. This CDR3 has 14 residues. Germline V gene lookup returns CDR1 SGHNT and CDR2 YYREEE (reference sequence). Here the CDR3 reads CASSLQGASEKLFF. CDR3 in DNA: TGTGCCAGCAGCCTCCAGGGGGCGAGTGAAAAACTGTTTTTT.

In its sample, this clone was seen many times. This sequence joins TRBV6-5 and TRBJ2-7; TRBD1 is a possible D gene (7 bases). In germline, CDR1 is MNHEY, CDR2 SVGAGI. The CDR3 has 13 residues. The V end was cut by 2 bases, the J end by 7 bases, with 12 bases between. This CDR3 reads CASSYTTGREQYF. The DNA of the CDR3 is TGTGCCAGCAGTTACACGACAGGGAGGGAGCAGTACTTC.

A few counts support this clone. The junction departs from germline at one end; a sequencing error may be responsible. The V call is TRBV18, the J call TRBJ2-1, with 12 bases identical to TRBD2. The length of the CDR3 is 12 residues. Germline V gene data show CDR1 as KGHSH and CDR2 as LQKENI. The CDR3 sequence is CASSGLAGLGIF. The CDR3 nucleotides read TGTGCCAGCTCGGGACTAGCGGGCCTAGGGATCTTC.

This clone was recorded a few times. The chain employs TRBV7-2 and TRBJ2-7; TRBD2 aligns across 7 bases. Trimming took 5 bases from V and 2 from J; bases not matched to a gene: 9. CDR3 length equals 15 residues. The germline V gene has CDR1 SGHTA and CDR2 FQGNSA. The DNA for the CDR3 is TGTGCCAGCAGCCCCTGGACTAGTCCCCCCTACGAGCAGTACTTC. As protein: CASSPWTSPPYEQYF.

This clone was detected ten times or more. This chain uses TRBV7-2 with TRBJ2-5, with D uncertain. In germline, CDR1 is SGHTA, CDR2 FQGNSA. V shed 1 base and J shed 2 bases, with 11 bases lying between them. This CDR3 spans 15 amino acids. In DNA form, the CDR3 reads TGTGCCAGCAGCTTAGGATCGGCTACACAAGAGACCCAGTACTTC. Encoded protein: CASSLGSATQETQYF.

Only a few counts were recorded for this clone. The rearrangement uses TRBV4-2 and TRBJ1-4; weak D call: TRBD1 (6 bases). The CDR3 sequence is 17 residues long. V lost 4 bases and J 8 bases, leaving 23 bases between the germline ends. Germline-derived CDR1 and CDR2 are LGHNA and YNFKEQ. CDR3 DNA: TGTGCCAGCAGCCGAACGACAGGTACAGGTTTGGAAGAAAAACTGTTTTTT. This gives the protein CASSRTTGTGLEEKLFF.

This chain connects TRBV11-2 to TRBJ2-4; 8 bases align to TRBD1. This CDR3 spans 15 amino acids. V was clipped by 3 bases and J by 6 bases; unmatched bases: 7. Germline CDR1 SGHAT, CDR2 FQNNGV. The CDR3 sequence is CASSLSAQGGNIQYF. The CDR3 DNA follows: TGTGCCAGCAGCTTGAGCGCACAGGGGGGAAACATTCAGTACTTC.

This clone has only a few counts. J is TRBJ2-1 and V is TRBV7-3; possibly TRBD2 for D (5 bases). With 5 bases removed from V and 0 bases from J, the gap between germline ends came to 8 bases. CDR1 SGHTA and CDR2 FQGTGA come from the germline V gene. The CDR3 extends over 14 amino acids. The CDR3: CASSLDYSYNEQFF. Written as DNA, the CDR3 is TGTGCCAGCAGCCTCGACTACTCCTACAATGAGCAGTTCTTC.

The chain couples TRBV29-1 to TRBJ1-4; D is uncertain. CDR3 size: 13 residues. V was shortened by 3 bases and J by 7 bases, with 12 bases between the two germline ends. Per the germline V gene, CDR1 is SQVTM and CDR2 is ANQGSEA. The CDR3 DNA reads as TGCAGCGTTGAGGACCCACGTGGTGAAAAACTGTTTTTT. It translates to CSVEDPRGEKLFF. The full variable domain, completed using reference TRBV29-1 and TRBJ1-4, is SAVISQKPSRDICQRGTSLTIQCQVDSQVTMMFWYRQQPGQSLTLIATANQGSEATYESGFVIDKFPISRPNLTFSTLTVSNMSPEDSSIYLCSVEDPRGEKLFFGSGTQLSVL.

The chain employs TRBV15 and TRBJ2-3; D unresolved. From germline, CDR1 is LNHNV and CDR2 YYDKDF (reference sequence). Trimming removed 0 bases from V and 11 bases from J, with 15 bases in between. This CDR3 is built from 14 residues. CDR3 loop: CATSRDVGVRKQYF. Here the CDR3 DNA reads TGTGCCACCAGCAGAGATGTTGGGGTAAGGAAGCAGTATTTT.

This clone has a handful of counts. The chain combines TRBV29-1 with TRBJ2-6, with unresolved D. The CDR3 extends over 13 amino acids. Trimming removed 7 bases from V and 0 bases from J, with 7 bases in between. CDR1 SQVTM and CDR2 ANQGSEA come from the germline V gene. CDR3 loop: CSAVHSGANVLTF. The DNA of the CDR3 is TGCAGCGCCGTCCACTCTGGGGCCAACGTCCTGACTTTC. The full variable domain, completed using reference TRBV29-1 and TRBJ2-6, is SAVISQKPSRDICQRGTSLTIQCQVDSQVTMMFWYRQQPGQSLTLIATANQGSEATYESGFVIDKFPISRPNLTFSTLTVSNMSPEDSSIYLCSAVHSGANVLTFGAGSRLTVL.

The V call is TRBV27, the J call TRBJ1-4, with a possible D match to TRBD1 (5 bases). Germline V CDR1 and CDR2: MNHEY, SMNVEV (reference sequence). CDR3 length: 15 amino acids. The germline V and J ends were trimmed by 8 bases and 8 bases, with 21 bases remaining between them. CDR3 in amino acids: CASAFRGRAWEKLFF. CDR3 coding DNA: TGTGCCAGCGCGTTCCGTGGCAGGGCGTGGGAAAAACTGTTTTTT.

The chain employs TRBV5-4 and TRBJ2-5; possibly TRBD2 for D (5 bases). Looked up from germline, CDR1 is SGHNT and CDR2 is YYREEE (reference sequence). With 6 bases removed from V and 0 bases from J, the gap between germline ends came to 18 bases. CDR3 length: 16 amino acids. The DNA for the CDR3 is TGTGCCAGCACCGTCGGAGGCGGGTCGTACCAAGAGACCCAGTACTTC. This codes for CASTVGGGSYQETQYF. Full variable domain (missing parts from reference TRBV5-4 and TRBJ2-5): ETGVTQSPTHLIKTRGQQVTLRCSSQSGHNTVSWYQQALGQGPQFIFQYYREEENGRGNFPPRFSGLQFPNYSSELNVNALELDDSALYLCASTVGGGSYQETQYFGPGTRLLVL.

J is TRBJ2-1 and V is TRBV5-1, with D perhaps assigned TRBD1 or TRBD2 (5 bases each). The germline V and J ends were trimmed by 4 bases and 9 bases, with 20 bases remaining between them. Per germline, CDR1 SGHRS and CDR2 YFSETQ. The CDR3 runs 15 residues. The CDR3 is CASSGIGDGVGEQFF. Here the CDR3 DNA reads TGCGCCAGCAGCGGTATTGGGGACGGCGTCGGTGAGCAGTTCTTC. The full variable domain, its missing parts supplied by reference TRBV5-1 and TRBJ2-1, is KAGVTQTPRYLIKTRGQQVTLSCSPISGHRSVSWYQQTPGQGLQFLFEYFSETQRNKGNFPGRFSGRQFSNSRSEMNVSTLELGDSALYLCASSGIGDGVGEQFFGPGTRLTVL.

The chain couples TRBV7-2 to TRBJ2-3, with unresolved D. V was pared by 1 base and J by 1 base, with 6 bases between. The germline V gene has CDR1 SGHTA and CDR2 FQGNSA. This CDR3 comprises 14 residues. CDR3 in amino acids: CASSLGLRTDTQYF. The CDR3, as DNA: TGTGCCAGCAGCTTAGGTCTCCGCACAGATACGCAGTATTTT.

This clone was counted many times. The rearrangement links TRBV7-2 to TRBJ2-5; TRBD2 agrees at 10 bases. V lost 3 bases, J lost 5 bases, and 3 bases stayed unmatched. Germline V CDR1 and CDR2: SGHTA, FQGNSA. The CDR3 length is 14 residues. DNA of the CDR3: TGTGCCAGCAGCTTTAGCGGGGGGCCGGAGACCCAGTACTTC. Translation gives CASSFSGGPETQYF.

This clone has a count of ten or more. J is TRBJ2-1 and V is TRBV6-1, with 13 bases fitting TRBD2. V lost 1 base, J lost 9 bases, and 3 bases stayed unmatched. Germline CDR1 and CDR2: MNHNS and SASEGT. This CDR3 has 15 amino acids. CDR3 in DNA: TGTGCCAGCAGTGAAGGACTAGCGGGAGGACGTGAGCAGTTCTTC. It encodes CASSEGLAGGREQFF.

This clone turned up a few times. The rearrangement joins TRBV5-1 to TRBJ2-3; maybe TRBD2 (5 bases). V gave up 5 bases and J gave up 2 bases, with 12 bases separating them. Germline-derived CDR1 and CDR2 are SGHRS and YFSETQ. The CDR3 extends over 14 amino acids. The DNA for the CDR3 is TGCGCCAGCAGTTGGAGCGGTGACACAGATACGCAGTATTTT. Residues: CASSWSGDTDTQYF.

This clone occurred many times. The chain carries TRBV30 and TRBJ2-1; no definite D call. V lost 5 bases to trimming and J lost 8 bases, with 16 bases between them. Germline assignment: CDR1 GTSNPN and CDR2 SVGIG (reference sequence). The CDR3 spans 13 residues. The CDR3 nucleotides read TGTGCCTGGGATTCCATCAGGTACGATGAGCAGTTCTTC. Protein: CAWDSIRYDEQFF.

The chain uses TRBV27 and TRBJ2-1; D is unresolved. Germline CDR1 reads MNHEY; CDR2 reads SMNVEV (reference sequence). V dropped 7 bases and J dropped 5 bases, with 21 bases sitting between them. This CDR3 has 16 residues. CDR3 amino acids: CASTSILRDDHNEQFF. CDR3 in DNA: TGTGCCAGCACTTCCATCTTGCGAGACGATCACAATGAGCAGTTCTTC.

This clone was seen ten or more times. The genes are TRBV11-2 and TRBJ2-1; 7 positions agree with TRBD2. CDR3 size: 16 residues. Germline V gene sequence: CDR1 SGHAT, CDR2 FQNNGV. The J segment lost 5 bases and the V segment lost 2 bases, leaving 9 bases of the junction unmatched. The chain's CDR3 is CASSLRAGFTDNEQFF. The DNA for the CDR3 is TGTGCCAGCAGCTTAAGAGCGGGATTTACGGACAATGAGCAGTTCTTC.

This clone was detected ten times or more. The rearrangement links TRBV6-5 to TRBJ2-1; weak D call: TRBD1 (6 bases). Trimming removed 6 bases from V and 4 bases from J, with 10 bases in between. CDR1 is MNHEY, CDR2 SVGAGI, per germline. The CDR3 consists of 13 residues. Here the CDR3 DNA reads TGTGCCAGCAGACCCAGGGGTTACAATGAGCAGTTCTTC. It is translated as CASRPRGYNEQFF.

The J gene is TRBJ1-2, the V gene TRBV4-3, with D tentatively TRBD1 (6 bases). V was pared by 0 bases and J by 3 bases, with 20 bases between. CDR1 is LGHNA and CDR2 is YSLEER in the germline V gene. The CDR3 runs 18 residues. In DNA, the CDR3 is TGCGCCAGCAGCCAAGATTGGGAAGGGGCAGGGGATGACTATGGCTACACCTTC. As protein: CASSQDWEGAGDDYGYTF.